This is a list of T cell receptor beta chains from one sample in a study of cytomegalovirus exposure and HLA in healthy donors. Measured with immunoSEQ multiplex PCR; TCRdb has only the in-frame clones, and not every one. This sample carries approximately 110,000 clones, 73% of them seen once, and the ten largest clones take around 4.5%. The sample comprised PBMCs. Receptors were obtained from a woman aged 35 to 49 in good health and CMV-seronegative. Both conserved end residues are part of each CDR3. The D gene is left open where the match is weak. A row's size may be missing; if present it is once, few, many or a size class.

D	size	V	J	DNA	CDR3
TRBD1	-	TRBV9	TRBJ2-7	TGTGCCAGCAGCTCGGGACAGGGGGTCAACGAGCAGTACTTC	CASSSGQGVNEQYF
-	-	TRBV19	TRBJ2-1	TGTGCCAGTAGTATCCCCCACAGTTCCAATGAGCAGTTCTTC	CASSIPHSSNEQFF
-	-	TRBV11-1	TRBJ2-7	TGTGCCAGCAGCCCCCCCCGACTAAGGTCCTACGAGCAGTACTTC	CASSPPRLRSYEQYF
TRBD2	-	TRBV4-1	TRBJ2-1	TGCGCCAGCAGCCAAGGAGCGGGGGACTCCTACAATGAGCAGTTCTTC	CASSQGAGDSYNEQFF
-	-	TRBV18	TRBJ2-7	TGTGCCAGCTCACCGGGCGGCCAGGGCGGGACCGAGCAGTACTTC	CASSPGGQGGTEQYF
-	-	TRBV5-4	TRBJ2-2	TGTGCCAGCAGCTTGAAGTTGGCCAGCACCGGGGAGCTGTTTTTT	CASSLKLASTGELFF
-	few	TRBV7-3	TRBJ1-1	TGTGCCAGCAGCTTATTGGGGGGGGGCAACACTGAAGCTTTCTTT	CASSLLGGGNTEAFF
TRBD2	-	TRBV27	TRBJ2-7	TGTGCCAGCATACCACTAGCGGGAGTGAATCAGAACTACGAGCAGTACTTC	CASIPLAGVNQNYEQYF
-	-	TRBV6-1	TRBJ2-1	TGTGCCAGCAGTGAAGTGGGAGATAGTTACAATGAGCAGTTCTTC	CASSEVGDSYNEQFF
TRBD2	-	TRBV9	TRBJ2-2	TGTGCCAGCAGCCCCAGAGTAGCGGGAGTCACCGGGGAGCTGTTTTTT	CASSPRVAGVTGELFF
TRBD1	-	TRBV4-3	TRBJ1-2	TGCGCCAGCAGCCAAGATCTGGGCAGGGGGCAAGATGGCTACACCTTC	CASSQDLGRGQDGYTF
-	-	TRBV5-1	TRBJ1-6	TGCGCCAGCAGCTTGGGTTCAGGGGCGAGTTCACCCCTCCACTTT	CASSLGSGASSPLHF
TRBD2	few	TRBV6-4	TRBJ2-2	TGTGCCAGCAGTGACTCGAAGTCTAGCGGGGGGGAGAACACCGGGGAGCTGTTTTTT	CASSDSKSSGGENTGELFF
-	-	TRBV7-9	TRBJ2-7	TGTGCCAGCAGTTCAGCACGGGGAACCTACGAGCAGTACTTC	CASSSARGTYEQYF
TRBD2	few	TRBV7-7	TRBJ2-3	TGTGCCAGCAGCTTAGGTCTAGCGGGAGGGGATACGCAGTATTTT	CASSLGLAGGDTQYF
TRBD1	-	TRBV7-9	TRBJ2-7	TGTGCCAGCAGCTTAGGTGTGGACAGGGCTATTCCGGGGGAGCAGTACTTC	CASSLGVDRAIPGEQYF
-	-	TRBV6-1	TRBJ1-1	TGTGCCAGCAGTGGATCACAGGGTGGGGGCAACACTGAAGCTTTCTTT	CASSGSQGGGNTEAFF
TRBD1	-	TRBV30	TRBJ1-1	TGTGCCTGGGAGACAGGGGGCTTCGGTGAAGCTTTCTTT	CAWETGGFGEAFF
TRBD1	-	TRBV27	TRBJ2-7	TGTGCCAGCAGTTCGCATTATTCCGGGACAGGGGATCGCGAGCAGTACTTC	CASSSHYSGTGDREQYF
-	-	TRBV2	TRBJ1-4	TGTGCCAGCATAGGGGTGGGCCAGAAACAAAAACTGTTTTTT	CASIGVGQKQKLFF
-	-	TRBV4-1	TRBJ2-5	TGCGCCAGCAGCCAAGATTTGCGACAGCAAGAGACCCAGTACTTC	CASSQDLRQQETQYF
-	few	TRBV29-1	TRBJ2-3	TGCAGCGTGGTACAGGGACGGTACACAGATACGCAGTATTTT	CSVVQGRYTDTQYF
TRBD2	-	TRBV4-2	TRBJ2-2	TGTGCCAGCAGCCAAGATCCCCCTACTAGCGGGAGCACCGGGGAGCTGTTTTTT	CASSQDPPTSGSTGELFF
-	-	TRBV28	TRBJ2-5	TGTGCCAGCAGCTTACCCCCCAAGACCCAGTACTTC	CASSLPPKTQYF
TRBD2	-	TRBV10-3	TRBJ2-5	TGTGCCATCAGTGCCTTAGGACTAGCGGGGGACCAAGAGACCCAGTACTTC	CAISALGLAGDQETQYF
TRBD1	-	TRBV27	TRBJ2-7	TGTGCCAGCAGTCTCCGGCAGGGGGCGCAGTACTTC	CASSLRQGAQYF
TRBD2	-	TRBV2	TRBJ2-7	TGTGCCAGCAGTGCTCTAGCGGGAGTTGCAGAGCAGTACTTC	CASSALAGVAEQYF
-	-	TRBV7-8	TRBJ1-2	TGTGCCAGCAGCGTGTACAGGGTGCCCTATGGCTACACCTTC	CASSVYRVPYGYTF
-	-	TRBV7-9	TRBJ2-3	TGTGCCAGCAGCTTAGCGGGAGTCGACACAGATACGCAGTATTTT	CASSLAGVDTDTQYF
-	-	TRBV25-1	TRBJ1-2	TGTGCCAGCAGTGAAGAGGAAGGGGGTAGCTACACCTTC	CASSEEEGGSYTF
-	once	TRBV30	TRBJ1-2	TGTGCCTGGAGCAGGTCCTATGGCTACACCTTC	CAWSRSYGYTF
-	-	TRBV6-6	TRBJ1-6	TGTGCCAGCACTACAGGGAGGGGTTCACCCCTCCACTTT	CASTTGRGSPLHF
TRBD2	-	TRBV9	TRBJ2-5	TGTGCCAGCAGCGTAGGGGCAAGCGGGGGCTCCAAAGAGACCCAGTACTTC	CASSVGASGGSKETQYF
-	-	TRBV18	TRBJ1-5	TGTGCCAGCTCACCACCCTCCAGGCCCAATCAGCCCCAGCATTTT	CASSPPSRPNQPQHF
TRBD1	-	TRBV7-2	TRBJ1-6	TGTGCCAGCAGCTTGTCGCAGGGGGCTAATTCACCCCTCCACTTT	CASSLSQGANSPLHF
-	-	TRBV5-1	TRBJ2-5	TGCGCCAGCAGCCCGGCCACAGGGAATCGAGAGACCCAGTACTTC	CASSPATGNRETQYF
TRBD2	once	TRBV7-9	TRBJ2-3	TGTGCCAGCGCCCCGGGGGGAACAGATACGCAGTATTTT	CASAPGGTDTQYF
-	few	TRBV27	TRBJ1-2	TGTGCCAGCAGTACCGACAGGAGATATGGCTACACCTTC	CASSTDRRYGYTF
TRBD1	-	TRBV10-3	TRBJ1-2	TGTGCCATCAGGGGACAGGGTGAGGGCTACACCTTC	CAIRGQGEGYTF
TRBD2	few	TRBV4-3	TRBJ2-2	TGCGCCAGCAGCCGAGACTTGGGGACTAGCGGGAGGGTGGGGAACACCGGGGAGCTGTTTTTT	CASSRDLGTSGRVGNTGELFF
TRBD1	-	TRBV29-1	TRBJ1-5	TGCAGCGTTCACACAGGGGGCAATCAGCCCCAGCATTTT	CSVHTGGNQPQHF
TRBD1	-	TRBV5-1	TRBJ1-1	TGCGCCAGCAGCCGCGCGGACAGGGGGAACACTGAAGCTTTCTTT	CASSRADRGNTEAFF
TRBD2	-	TRBV29-1	TRBJ2-1	TGCAGCGTTAAACCTTTAGCGGGGGGAAACAATGAGCAGTTCTTC	CSVKPLAGGNNEQFF
-	-	TRBV7-2	TRBJ1-1	TGTGCCAGCAGCTTAGGTACAAACACTGAAGCTTTCTTT	CASSLGTNTEAFF
TRBD1	-	TRBV11-3	TRBJ2-5	TGTGCCAGCAGCCTGGGACAGGGGGCTCGGGAGACCCAGTACTTC	CASSLGQGARETQYF
TRBD2	-	TRBV28	TRBJ2-1	TGTGCCAGCACCCCCAGGAGCGGGAGGGTCAATGAGCAGTTCTTC	CASTPRSGRVNEQFF
TRBD1	once	TRBV5-1	TRBJ2-7	TGCGCCAGCAGCTTGGAAGTTCCGGGACAGGGGAGCGAGCAGTACTTC	CASSLEVPGQGSEQYF
TRBD2	-	TRBV11-2	TRBJ2-1	TGTGCCAGCAGCCCCGGGGGGGCCAGGTACGGTGAGCAGTTCTTC	CASSPGGARYGEQFF